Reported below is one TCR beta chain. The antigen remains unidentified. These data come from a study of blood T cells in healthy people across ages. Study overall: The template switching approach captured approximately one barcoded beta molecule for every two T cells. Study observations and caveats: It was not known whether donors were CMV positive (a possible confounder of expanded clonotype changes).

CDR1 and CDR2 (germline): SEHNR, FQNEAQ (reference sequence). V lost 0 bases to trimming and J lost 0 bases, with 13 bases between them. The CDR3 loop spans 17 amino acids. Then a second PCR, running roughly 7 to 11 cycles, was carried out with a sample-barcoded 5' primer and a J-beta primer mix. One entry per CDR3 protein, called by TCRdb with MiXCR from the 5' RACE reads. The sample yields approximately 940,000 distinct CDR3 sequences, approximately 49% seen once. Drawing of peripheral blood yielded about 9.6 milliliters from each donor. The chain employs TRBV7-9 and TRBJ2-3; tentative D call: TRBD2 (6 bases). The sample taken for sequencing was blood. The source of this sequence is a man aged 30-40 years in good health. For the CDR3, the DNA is TGTGCCAGCAGCTTAGCCCCCGGGACTTTTAGCACAGATACGCAGTATTTT. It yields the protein CASSLAPGTFSTDTQYF.